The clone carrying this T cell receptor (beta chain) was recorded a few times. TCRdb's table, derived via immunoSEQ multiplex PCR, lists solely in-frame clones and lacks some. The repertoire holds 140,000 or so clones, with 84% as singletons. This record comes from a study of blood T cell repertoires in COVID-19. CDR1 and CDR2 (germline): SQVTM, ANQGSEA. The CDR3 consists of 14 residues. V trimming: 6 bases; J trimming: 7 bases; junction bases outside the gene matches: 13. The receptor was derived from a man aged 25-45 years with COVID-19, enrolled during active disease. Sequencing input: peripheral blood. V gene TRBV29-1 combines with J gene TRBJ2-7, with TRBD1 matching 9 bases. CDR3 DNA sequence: TGCAGCGTGGCTTCCGGGACAGGGCCTTTAGAGCAGTACTTC. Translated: CSVASGTGPLEQYF.